The clone carrying this TCR beta chain was counted at least ten times. What it recognizes is unknown. The sample belongs to a study of breast tumors, draining lymph nodes, adjacent tissues. The CDR3 runs to 17 residues. V gave up 0 bases and J gave up 0 bases, with 12 bases separating them. The lymph nodes were axillary draining lymph nodes from breast cancer patients. Study observations and caveats: Luminal-like breast cancer showed significantly greater tumor-nontumor repertoire similarity than basal-like breast cancer did. Data fit most tumor T cells coming from lymph node, expanding in tumor.

MiXCR was run by TCRdb on the multiplex PCR reads, yielding one entry per CDR3 protein. The sample gives 150,000 to 200,000 distinct CDR3 sequences, about 33% of which show up once; about 4% is in the top ten. The sample taken for sequencing was axillary lymph node tissue. The rearrangement links TRBV12-3 or TRBV12-4 to TRBJ1-5, with a tentative D call TRBD1 (5 bases). The receptor was derived from a female donor with breast cancer. Some clones in this sample may be carry-over from other donors' samples. Here the CDR3 reads CASSLARGGYSNQPQHF. CDR3 sequence (DNA): TGTGCCAGCAGTTTAGCGAGGGGAGGGTATAGCAATCAGCCCCAGCATTTT.